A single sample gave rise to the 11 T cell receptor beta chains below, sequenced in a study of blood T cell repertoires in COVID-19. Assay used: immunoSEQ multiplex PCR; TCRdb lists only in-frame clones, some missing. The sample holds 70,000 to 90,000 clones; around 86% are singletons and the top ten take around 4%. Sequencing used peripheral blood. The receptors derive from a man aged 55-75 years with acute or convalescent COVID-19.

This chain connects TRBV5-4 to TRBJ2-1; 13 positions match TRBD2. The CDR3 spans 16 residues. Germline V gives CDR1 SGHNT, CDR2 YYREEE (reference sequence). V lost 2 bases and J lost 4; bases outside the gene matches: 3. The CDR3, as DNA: TGTGCCAGCAGCTTAGGACTAGCGGGGGAATACAATGAGCAGTTCTTC. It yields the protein CASSLGLAGEYNEQFF.

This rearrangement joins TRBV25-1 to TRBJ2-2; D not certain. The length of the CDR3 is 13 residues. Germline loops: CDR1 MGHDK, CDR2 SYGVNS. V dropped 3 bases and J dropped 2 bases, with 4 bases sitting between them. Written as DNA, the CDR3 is TGTGCCAGCAGTGAGCTAAACACCGGGGAGCTGTTTTTT. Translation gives CASSELNTGELFF.

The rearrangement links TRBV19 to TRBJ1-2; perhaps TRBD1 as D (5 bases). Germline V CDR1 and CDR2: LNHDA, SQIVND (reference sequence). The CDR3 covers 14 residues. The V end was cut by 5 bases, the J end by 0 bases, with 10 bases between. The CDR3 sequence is CASSLTATNYGYTF. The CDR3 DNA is TGTGCCAGTAGTTTGACAGCAACTAACTATGGCTACACCTTC.

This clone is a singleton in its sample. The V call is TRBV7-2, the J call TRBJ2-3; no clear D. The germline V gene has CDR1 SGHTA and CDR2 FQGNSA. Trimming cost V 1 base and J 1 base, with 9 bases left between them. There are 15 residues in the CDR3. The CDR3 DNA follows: TGTGCCAGCAGCTTAGGGCTGTCTGGCACAGATACGCAGTATTTT. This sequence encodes CASSLGLSGTDTQYF.

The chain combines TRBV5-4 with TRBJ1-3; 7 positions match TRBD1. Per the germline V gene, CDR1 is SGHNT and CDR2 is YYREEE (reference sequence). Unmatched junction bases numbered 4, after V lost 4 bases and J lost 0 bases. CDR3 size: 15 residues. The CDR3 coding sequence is TGTGCCAGCAGCCAGGGGGGCAGCTCTGGAAACACCATATATTTT. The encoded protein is CASSQGGSSGNTIYF.

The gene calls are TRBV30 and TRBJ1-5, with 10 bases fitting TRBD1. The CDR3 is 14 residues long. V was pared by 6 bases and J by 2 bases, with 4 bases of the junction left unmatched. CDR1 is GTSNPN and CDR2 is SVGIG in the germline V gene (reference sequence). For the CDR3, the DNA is TGTGCCTGCACAGGGACAGGGGGCAATCAGCCCCAGCATTTT. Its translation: CACTGTGGNQPQHF.

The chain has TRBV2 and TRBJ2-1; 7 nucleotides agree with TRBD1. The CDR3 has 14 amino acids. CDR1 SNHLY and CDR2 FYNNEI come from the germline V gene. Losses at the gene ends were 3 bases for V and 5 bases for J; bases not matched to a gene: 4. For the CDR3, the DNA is TGTGCCAGCAGTGAGGGGACAGCGAACAATGAGCAGTTCTTC. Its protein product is CASSEGTANNEQFF.

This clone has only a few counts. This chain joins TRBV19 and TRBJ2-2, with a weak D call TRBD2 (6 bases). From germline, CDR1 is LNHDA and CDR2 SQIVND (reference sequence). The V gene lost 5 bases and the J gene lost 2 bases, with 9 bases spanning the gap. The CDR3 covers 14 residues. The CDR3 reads CASSLGGNTGELFF. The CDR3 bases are TGTGCCAGTAGTCTGGGGGGAAACACCGGGGAGCTGTTTTTT.

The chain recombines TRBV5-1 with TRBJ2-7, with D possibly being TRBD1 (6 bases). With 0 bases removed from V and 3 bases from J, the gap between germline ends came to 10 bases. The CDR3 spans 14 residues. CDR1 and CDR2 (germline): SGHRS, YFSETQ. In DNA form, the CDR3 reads TGCGCCAGCAGCTTGGGGGGACACATCTACGAGCAGTACTTC. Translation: CASSLGGHIYEQYF.

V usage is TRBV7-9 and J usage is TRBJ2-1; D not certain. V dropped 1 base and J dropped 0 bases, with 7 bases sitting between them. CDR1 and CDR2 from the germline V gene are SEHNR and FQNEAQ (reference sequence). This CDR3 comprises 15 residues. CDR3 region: CASSLVGSSYNEQFF. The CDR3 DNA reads TGTGCCAGCAGCTTAGTGGGCAGCTCCTACAATGAGCAGTTCTTC.

CDR3: CASSPGLAAGAEQFF. As DNA, the CDR3 is TGTGCCAGTAGTCCGGGACTAGCGGCAGGGGCTGAGCAGTTCTTC. The chain uses TRBV19 and TRBJ2-1, with 11 bases aligning to TRBD2. Looked up from germline, CDR1 is LNHDA and CDR2 is SQIVND (reference sequence). J lost 9 bases, V lost 5 bases, and 9 bases had no gene match. The CDR3 is made up of 15 amino acids. The full variable domain, completed using reference TRBV19 and TRBJ2-1, is DGGITQSPKYLFRKEGQNVTLSCEQNLNHDAMYWYRQDPGQGLRLIYYSQIVNDFQKGDIAEGYSVSREKKESFPLTVTSAQKNPTAFYLCASSPGLAAGAEQFFGPGTRLTVL.